In this sample, the clone carrying this T cell receptor (beta chain) turned up a few times. Its specificity is unknown. Combining a sample-barcoded 5' primer with a J-beta primer mix, a second PCR ran for 7 to 11 cycles. TCRdb used MiXCR to reprocess the 5' RACE reads, holding one entry per CDR3 protein. The sample contains roughly 2 million distinct CDR3 sequences, around 50% of which appear only once. This record comes from a study of blood T cells in healthy people across ages. For the study at large: In model experiments, template switching was able to capture about one barcoded beta molecule for every two T cells that were present. Points from the study as a whole: While age rose, TCR beta diversity per million T cells dropped in a roughly linear way.

The CDR3 has 18 residues. The ends lost 1 base at V and 3 bases at J; junction bases unmatched: 8. Germline V gene data show CDR1 as LGHNA and CDR2 as YSLEER. This TCR derives from a woman aged 40 to 55 in good health. J is TRBJ2-6 and V is TRBV4-3; 8 bases map to TRBD1. The sample comprised blood. The CDR3 sequence: CASSQATGVISGANVLTF. CDR3 bases: TGCGCCAGCAGCCAAGCGACAGGGGTGATAAGTGGGGCCAACGTCCTGACTTTC.